The 2 T cell receptor beta chains below all came from one sample that was sequenced in a study of quantifying T cell responses using KT2 cells. Study background: cDNA was made from DNase-treated RNA using alpha and beta constant primers.

A single-stranded UMI oligo with SP2 sequence was ligated to cDNA 3' ends. An equimolar mix of RC1.1 and RC1.2 primed the beta chain across TRBC1 and TRBC2. Each CDR3 protein gets one entry after TCRdb re-called the UMI-ligation and nested PCR reads with MiXCR. The sample includes about 32,000 distinct CDR3 sequences, 7.3% seen only once; the top ten take around a sixth. The sequenced sample consisted of PBMCs spiked with cells of the T cell clone KT2. The receptor set was obtained from a human donor.

The rearrangement uses TRBV4-2 and TRBJ2-3, with no clear D. The CDR3 consists of 16 residues. Per germline, CDR1 LGHNA and CDR2 YNFKEQ. Trimming removed 5 bases at V and 0 bases at J, with 15 bases between. The DNA for the CDR3 is TGTGCCAGCAGCGCAAGATTGTTTTCTAGCACAGATACGCAGTATTTT. This sequence encodes CASSARLFSSTDTQYF.

This clonotype was picked up many times. V gene TRBV24-1 combines with J gene TRBJ2-1, with TRBD1 identical over 7 bases. Per the germline V gene, CDR1 is KGHDR and CDR2 is SFDVKD. Germline trimming cut 4 bases from V and 6 bases from J; bases unmatched to any gene: 11. This CDR3 is built from 16 residues. CDR3 in DNA: TGTGCCACCAGTGAAGGGGGCGGTGCGGGTGGCAATGAGCAGTTCTTC. This translates into CATSEGGGAGGNEQFF.